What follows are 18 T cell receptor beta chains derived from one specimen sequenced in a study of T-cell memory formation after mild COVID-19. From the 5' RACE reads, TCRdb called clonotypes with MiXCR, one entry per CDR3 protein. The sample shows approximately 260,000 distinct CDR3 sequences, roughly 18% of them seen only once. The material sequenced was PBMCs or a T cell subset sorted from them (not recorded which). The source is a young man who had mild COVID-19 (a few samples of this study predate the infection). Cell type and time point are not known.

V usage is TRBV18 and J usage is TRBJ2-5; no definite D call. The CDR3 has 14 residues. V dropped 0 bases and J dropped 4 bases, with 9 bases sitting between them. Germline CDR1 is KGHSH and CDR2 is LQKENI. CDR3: CASSPPTGPETQYF. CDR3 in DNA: TGTGCCAGCTCACCACCGACGGGCCCAGAGACCCAGTACTTC. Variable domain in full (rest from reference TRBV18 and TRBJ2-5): NAGVMQNPRHLVRRRGQEARLRCSPMKGHSHVYWYRQLPEEGLKFMVYLQKENIIDESGMPKERFSAEFPKEGPSILRIQQVVRGDSAAYFCASSPPTGPETQYFGPGTRLLVL.

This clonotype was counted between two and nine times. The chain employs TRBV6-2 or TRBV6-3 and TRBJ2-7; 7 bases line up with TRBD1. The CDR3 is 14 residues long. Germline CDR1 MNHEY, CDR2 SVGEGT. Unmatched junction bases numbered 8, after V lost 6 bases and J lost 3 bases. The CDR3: CASSGTAVIYEQYF. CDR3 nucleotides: TGTGCCAGCAGCGGGACAGCCGTTATCTACGAGCAGTACTTC.

The CDR3 coding sequence is TGTGCCACCACCCGGTGGCTAGCGGACAATGAGCAGTTCTTC. Protein sequence: CATTRWLADNEQFF. V and J are TRBV2 and TRBJ2-1; 7 nucleotides match TRBD2. The V segment lost 10 bases and the J segment 5 bases; nucleotides outside the gene matches: 11. Per the germline V gene, CDR1 is SNHLY and CDR2 is FYNNEI. This CDR3 is built from 14 residues.

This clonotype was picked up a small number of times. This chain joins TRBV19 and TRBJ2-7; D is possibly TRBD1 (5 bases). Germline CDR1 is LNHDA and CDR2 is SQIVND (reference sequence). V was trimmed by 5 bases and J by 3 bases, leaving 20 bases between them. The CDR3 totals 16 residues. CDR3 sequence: CASSGTNRQGFYEQYV. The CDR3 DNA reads TGTGCCAGTAGTGGCACCAATCGGCAGGGATTCTACGAGCAGTACGTC.

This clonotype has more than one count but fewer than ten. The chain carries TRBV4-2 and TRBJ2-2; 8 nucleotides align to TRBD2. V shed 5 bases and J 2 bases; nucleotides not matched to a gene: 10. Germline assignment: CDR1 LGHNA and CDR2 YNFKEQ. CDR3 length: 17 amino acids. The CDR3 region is CASSSRARGDNTGELFF. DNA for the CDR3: TGTGCCAGCAGCTCCCGCGCGCGGGGGGATAACACCGGGGAGCTGTTTTTT.

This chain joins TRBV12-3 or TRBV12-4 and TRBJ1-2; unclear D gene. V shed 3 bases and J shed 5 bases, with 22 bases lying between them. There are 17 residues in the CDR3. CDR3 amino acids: CASSFPTGRGGFYGYTF. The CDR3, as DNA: TGTGCCAGCAGTTTTCCCACCGGCCGGGGAGGCTTTTATGGCTACACCTTC.

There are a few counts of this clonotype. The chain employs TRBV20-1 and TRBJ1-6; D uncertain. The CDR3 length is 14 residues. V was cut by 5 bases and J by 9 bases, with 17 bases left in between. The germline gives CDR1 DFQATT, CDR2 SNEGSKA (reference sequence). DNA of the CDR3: TGCAGTGCTGGGAAAGGGAGGCTCGGTTCACCCCTCCACTTT. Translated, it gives CSAGKGRLGSPLHF.

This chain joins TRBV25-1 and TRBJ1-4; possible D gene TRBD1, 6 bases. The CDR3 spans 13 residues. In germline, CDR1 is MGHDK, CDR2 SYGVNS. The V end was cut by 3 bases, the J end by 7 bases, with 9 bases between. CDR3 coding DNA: TGTGCCAGCAGTGACCAGGGGAGTGAAAAACTGTTTTTT. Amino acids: CASSDQGSEKLFF.

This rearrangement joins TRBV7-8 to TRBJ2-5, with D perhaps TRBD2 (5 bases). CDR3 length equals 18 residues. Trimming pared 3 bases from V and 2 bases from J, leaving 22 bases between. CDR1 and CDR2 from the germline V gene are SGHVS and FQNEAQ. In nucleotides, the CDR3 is TGTGCCAGCAGCTTCTCCCGCCTAGCCATCCTAATTCAAGAGACCCAGTACTTC. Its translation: CASSFSRLAILIQETQYF.

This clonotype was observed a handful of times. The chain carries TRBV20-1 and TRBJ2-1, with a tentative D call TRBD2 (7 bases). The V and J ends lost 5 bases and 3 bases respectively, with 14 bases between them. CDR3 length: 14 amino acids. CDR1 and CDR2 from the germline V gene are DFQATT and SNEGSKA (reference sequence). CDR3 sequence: CSARGRGDYNEQFF. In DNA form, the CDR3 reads TGCAGTGCTCGAGGGAGGGGGGACTACAATGAGCAGTTCTTC.

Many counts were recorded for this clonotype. This CDR3 is CASSRDRALNEQFF. The CDR3 bases are TGCGCCAGCAGCCGGGACAGGGCCCTCAATGAGCAGTTCTTC. This chain uses TRBV5-1 with TRBJ2-1, with TRBD1 matching 9 bases. CDR1 is SGHRS, CDR2 YFSETQ, per germline. CDR3 size: 14 residues. V lost 4 bases and J lost 6; bases outside the gene matches: 5.

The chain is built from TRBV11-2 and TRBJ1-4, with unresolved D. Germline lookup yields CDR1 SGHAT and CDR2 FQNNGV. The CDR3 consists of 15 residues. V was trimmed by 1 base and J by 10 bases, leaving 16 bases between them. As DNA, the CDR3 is TGTGCCAGCAGCTTAGCTTCGTGGAGGGATGCAAAACTGTTTTTT. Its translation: CASSLASWRDAKLFF. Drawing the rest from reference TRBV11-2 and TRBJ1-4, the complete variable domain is EAGVAQSPRYKIIEKRQSVAFWCNPISGHATLYWYQQILGQGPKLLIQFQNNGVVDDSQLPKDRFSAERLKGVDSTLKIQPAKLEDSAVYLCASSLASWRDAKLFFGSGTQLSVL.

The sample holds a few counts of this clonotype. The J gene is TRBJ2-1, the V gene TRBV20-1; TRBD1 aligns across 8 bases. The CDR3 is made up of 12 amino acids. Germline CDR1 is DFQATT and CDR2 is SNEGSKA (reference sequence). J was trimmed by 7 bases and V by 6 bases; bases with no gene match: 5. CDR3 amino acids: CSAPDRGNEQFF. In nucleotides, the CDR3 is TGCAGTGCCCCCGACAGGGGTAATGAGCAGTTCTTC.

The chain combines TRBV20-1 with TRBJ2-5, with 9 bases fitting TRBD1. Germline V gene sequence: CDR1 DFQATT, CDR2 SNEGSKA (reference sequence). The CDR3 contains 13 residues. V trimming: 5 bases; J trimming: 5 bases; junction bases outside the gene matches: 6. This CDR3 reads CSAPRDRVETQYF. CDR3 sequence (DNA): TGCAGTGCTCCGAGGGACAGGGTTGAGACCCAGTACTTC.

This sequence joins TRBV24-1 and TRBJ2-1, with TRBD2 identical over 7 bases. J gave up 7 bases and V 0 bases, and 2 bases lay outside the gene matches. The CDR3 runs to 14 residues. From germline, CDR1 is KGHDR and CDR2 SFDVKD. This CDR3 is CATSDLRGGNEQFF. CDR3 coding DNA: TGTGCCACCAGTGATTTGCGGGGAGGGAATGAGCAGTTCTTC.

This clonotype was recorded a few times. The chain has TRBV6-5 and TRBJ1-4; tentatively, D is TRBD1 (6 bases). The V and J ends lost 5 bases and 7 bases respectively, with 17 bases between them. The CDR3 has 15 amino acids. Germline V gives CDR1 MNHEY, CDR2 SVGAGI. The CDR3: CASSPQTGTPEKLFF. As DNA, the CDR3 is TGTGCCAGCAGTCCCCAGACCGGGACACCTGAAAAACTGTTTTTT.

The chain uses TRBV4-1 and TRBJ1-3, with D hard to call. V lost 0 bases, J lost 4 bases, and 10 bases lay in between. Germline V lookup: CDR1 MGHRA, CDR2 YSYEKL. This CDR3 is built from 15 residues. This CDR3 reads CASSQDGVFGNTIYF. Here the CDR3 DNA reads TGCGCCAGCAGCCAAGATGGAGTTTTCGGAAACACCATATATTTT.

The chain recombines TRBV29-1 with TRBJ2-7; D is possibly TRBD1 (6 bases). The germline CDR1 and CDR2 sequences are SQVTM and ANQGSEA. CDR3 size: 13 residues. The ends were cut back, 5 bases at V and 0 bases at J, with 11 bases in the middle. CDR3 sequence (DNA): TGCAGCGTTACAGGACAGTTCTCCTACGAGCAGTACTTC. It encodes CSVTGQFSYEQYF.